Below, 30 T cell receptor beta chains from the same sample are listed, as sequenced in a study of T cell repertoires in cytomegalovirus infection. Using its own MiXCR run on the reads, TCRdb lists one record per CDR3 protein. The sample includes more than 400,000 distinct CDR3 sequences, 26% of them seen just once. Sequencing input: PBMCs. These receptors originate from a human donor in good health (CMV status not recorded). Some clones in this sample may be carry-over from other donors' samples.

This clonotype has only a few counts. The genes are TRBV12-3 or TRBV12-4 and TRBJ1-5; possibly TRBD1 for D (6 bases). The CDR3 consists of 14 residues. V was shortened by 3 bases and J by 3 bases, with 9 bases between the two germline ends. This CDR3 is CASSFGQLNQPQHF. The CDR3 DNA follows: TGTGCCAGCAGTTTCGGACAGCTCAATCAGCCCCAGCATTTT.

This chain links TRBV7-6 with TRBJ2-7, with TRBD1 matching over 10 bases. CDR3 length: 16 amino acids. The V gene's germline CDR1 is SGHVS and CDR2 FNYEAQ. The V segment lost 4 bases and the J segment 3 bases; nucleotides outside the gene matches: 9. CDR3 residues: CASSSTRGQGYYEQYF. CDR3 DNA sequence: TGTGCCAGCAGCTCCACCCGGGGACAGGGGTACTACGAGCAGTACTTC.

This clonotype has only a few counts. The chain is built from TRBV29-1 and TRBJ1-1, with D tentatively TRBD1 (5 bases). The CDR3 has 13 amino acids. Trimming pared 4 bases from V and 1 base from J, leaving 10 bases between. Germline V gene sequence: CDR1 SQVTM, CDR2 ANQGSEA. CDR3 loop: CSVVSQGNTEAFF. DNA of the CDR3: TGCAGCGTTGTGAGTCAGGGGAACACTGAAGCTTTCTTT.

Only a few counts were recorded for this clonotype. The chain joins TRBV20-1 to TRBJ2-1; 11 bases are shared with TRBD2. J gave up 4 bases and V 2 bases, and 7 bases lay outside the gene matches. Germline CDR1 and CDR2: DFQATT and SNEGSKA (reference sequence). This CDR3 is 16 amino acids long. CDR3 DNA: TGCAGTGCTAGAATAGCGGGAGGGCCCTCTTACAATGAGCAGTTCTTC. Its protein is CSARIAGGPSYNEQFF.

This chain connects TRBV6-6 to TRBJ1-1; D unresolved. Trimming cost V 7 bases and J 6 bases, with 18 bases left between them. Germline CDR1 and CDR2: MNHNY and SVGAGI (reference sequence). The CDR3 sequence is 14 residues long. The CDR3 loop is CASTTTPGDAEAFF. CDR3 DNA: TGTGCCAGCACCACGACACCGGGTGATGCTGAAGCTTTCTTT.

This clonotype was seen just once. The chain combines TRBV5-5 with TRBJ2-7; perhaps TRBD2 as D (6 bases). V gave up 4 bases and J gave up 4 bases, with 18 bases separating them. The CDR3 covers 15 residues. In germline, CDR1 is SGHKS, CDR2 YYEKEE (reference sequence). CDR3: CASSVSGTSRYEQYF. CDR3 bases: TGTGCCAGCAGCGTCTCCGGGACTTCTCGTTACGAGCAGTACTTC.

The chain uses TRBV20-1 and TRBJ2-2, with 9 bases aligning to TRBD2. Trimming removed 6 bases from V and 2 bases from J; junction bases left unmatched: 4. The CDR3 is made up of 14 amino acids. CDR1 and CDR2 (germline): DFQATT, SNEGSKA (reference sequence). For the CDR3, the DNA is TGCAGTGCCATAGCGGGAGTTAACACCGGGGAGCTGTTTTTT. This sequence encodes CSAIAGVNTGELFF.

The chain employs TRBV7-8 and TRBJ2-5; TRBD2 might be the D (5 bases). The CDR3 spans 15 residues. CDR1 and CDR2 from the germline V gene are SGHVS and FQNEAQ. Between the trimmed V and J ends, which lost 5 bases and 4 bases, there was a span of 17 bases. Here the CDR3 reads CASSPGNPGPETQYF. The CDR3 DNA reads as TGTGCCAGCAGCCCGGGAAACCCCGGCCCAGAGACCCAGTACTTC.

Remarks on this clonotype: This clone may be a read error of a much larger clone one base away. V is TRBV7-2 and J is TRBJ2-1, with 12 bases that match TRBD2. The CDR3 has 13 amino acids. Germline V lookup: CDR1 SGHTA, CDR2 FQGNSA. J lost 8 bases, V lost 9 bases, and 5 bases had no gene match. The CDR3 nucleotides are TGTGCCAGTAAGACTAGCGGGAGCTATGAGCAGTTCTTC. As protein: CASKTSGSYEQFF.

V gene TRBV6-6 combines with J gene TRBJ1-1; maybe TRBD1 (5 bases). Germline loops: CDR1 MNHNY, CDR2 SVGAGI (reference sequence). This CDR3 region has 14 residues. V shed 7 bases and J shed 4 bases, with 16 bases lying between them. CDR3 protein: CASTLPQQGTEAFF. In nucleotides, the CDR3 is TGTGCCAGCACCCTGCCCCAGCAGGGCACTGAAGCTTTCTTT.

This clonotype was recorded many times. J is TRBJ1-2 and V is TRBV7-9; the match to TRBD1 covers 7 bases. J was trimmed by 3 bases and V by 2 bases; bases with no gene match: 6. The germline V gene encodes CDR1 SEHNR and CDR2 FQNEAQ (reference sequence). The CDR3 runs to 15 residues. The CDR3 DNA is TGTGCCAGCAGCTTAACAGGGGCAGGAGACTATGGCTACACCTTC. Amino acids: CASSLTGAGDYGYTF.

This clonotype was seen only a few times. The chain employs TRBV7-2 and TRBJ1-4; D is ambiguous. The CDR3 covers 13 residues. The V gene lost 5 bases and the J gene lost 3 bases, with 7 bases spanning the gap. Per germline, CDR1 SGHTA and CDR2 FQGNSA. CDR3 DNA sequence: TGTGCCAGCAGCATACAAGCTAATGAAAAACTGTTTTTT. It translates to CASSIQANEKLFF.

V and J are TRBV29-1 and TRBJ2-7, with no clear D. The CDR3 totals 11 residues. Germline assignment: CDR1 SQVTM and CDR2 ANQGSEA. With 3 bases removed from V and 3 bases from J, the gap between germline ends came to 6 bases. CDR3: CSVDSGYEQYF. The CDR3 DNA reads TGCAGCGTTGATTCTGGCTACGAGCAGTACTTC.

This clonotype has a handful of counts. V is TRBV11-3 and J is TRBJ2-5; D possibly matches TRBD1 or TRBD2 (5 bases each). The V end lost 5 bases, the J end lost 7 bases, and 14 bases lay between the germline ends. The CDR3 sequence is 13 residues long. Germline CDR1 reads SGHNT; CDR2 reads YENEEA. Written as DNA, the CDR3 is TGTGCCAGCAGCCCAGAGACGAGGGGGACCCAGTACTTC. Translated, it gives CASSPETRGTQYF.

This chain joins TRBV5-7 and TRBJ1-1; D is perhaps TRBD1 (5 bases). TRBV5-7 is an open reading frame whose function is uncertain. This CDR3 region has 15 residues. V shed 4 bases and J shed 1 base, with 14 bases lying between them. This CDR3 reads CASSPHLDRNTEAFF. CDR3 nucleotide sequence: TGTGCCAGCAGCCCTCACCTTGACAGGAACACTGAAGCTTTCTTT.

This clonotype was seen a few times. The rearrangement links TRBV20-1 to TRBJ2-4; 7 bases map to TRBD1. This CDR3 is 15 amino acids long. V shed 5 bases, J shed 0 bases, and the junction held 7 bases outside the gene matches. Germline V lookup: CDR1 DFQATT, CDR2 SNEGSKA (reference sequence). In DNA, the CDR3 is TGCAGTGCTCCCAGGACAGGACTAGCCAAAAACATTCAGTACTTC. Translated: CSAPRTGLAKNIQYF.

This clonotype occurred a few times. The chain uses TRBV4-2 and TRBJ2-3; D is unresolved. Germline CDR1 is LGHNA and CDR2 is YNFKEQ. The CDR3 has 13 amino acids. Trimming removed 1 base from V and 4 bases from J, with 6 bases in between. Here the CDR3 reads CASSQGIADTQYF. CDR3 nucleotide sequence: TGTGCCAGCAGCCAAGGGATAGCAGATACGCAGTATTTT.

CDR3 DNA: TGCAGTGTGCTCCCTTTGTCTGAAGCTTTCTTT. Encoded protein: CSVLPLSEAFF. The genes are TRBV20-1 and TRBJ1-1; D unclear. V lost 7 bases, J lost 6 bases, and 12 bases lay in between. The CDR3 loop spans 11 amino acids. Germline V gene lookup returns CDR1 DFQATT and CDR2 SNEGSKA (reference sequence).

The gene calls are TRBV29-1 and TRBJ2-1; 9 positions agree with TRBD2. CDR3 length: 14 residues. Germline CDR1 is SQVTM and CDR2 is ANQGSEA. After removal of 6 bases from V and 2 bases from J, the junction contained 5 bases not matched to a gene. Here the CDR3 DNA reads TGCAGCGTCCCAAGACTAGCGGCCTACAATGAGCAGTTCTTC. Its protein product is CSVPRLAAYNEQFF.

This clonotype was seen more than once but under ten times. V and J are TRBV7-6 and TRBJ2-1; possibly TRBD1 or TRBD2 for D (5 bases each). This CDR3 contains 15 residues. Germline V gene data show CDR1 as SGHVS and CDR2 as FNYEAQ. The germline V and J ends were trimmed by 5 bases and 4 bases, with 15 bases remaining between them. The CDR3 nucleotides read TGTGCCAGCAGCCCTGGATGGGGGAGATACAATGAGCAGTTCTTC. Protein product: CASSPGWGRYNEQFF.

V gene TRBV20-1 combines with J gene TRBJ2-1, with 7 bases matching TRBD2. Unmatched junction bases numbered 9, after V lost 0 bases and J lost 4 bases. The CDR3 is 16 residues long. Germline lookup yields CDR1 DFQATT and CDR2 SNEGSKA (reference sequence). CDR3 sequence: CSARDLQRGTYNEQFF. CDR3 bases: TGCAGTGCTAGAGATCTCCAGCGGGGCACTTACAATGAGCAGTTCTTC.

This clonotype was observed many times. This sequence joins TRBV11-2 and TRBJ2-1; maybe TRBD1 (6 bases). V was clipped by 4 bases and J by 7 bases, with 14 bases between them. The CDR3 contains 14 residues. Per the germline V gene, CDR1 is SGHAT and CDR2 is FQNNGV. The DNA for the CDR3 is TGTGCCAGCAGCTCCATACAGGGATTTAATGAGCAGTTCTTC. Translation: CASSSIQGFNEQFF.

The chain recombines TRBV27 with TRBJ1-4, with TRBD1 matching 10 bases. With 6 bases clipped from V and 7 bases from J, the junction kept 5 bases outside the gene matches. The CDR3 has 14 residues. CDR1 MNHEY and CDR2 SMNVEV come from the germline V gene (reference sequence). This CDR3 reads CASRPGQGFEKLFF. CDR3 nucleotide sequence: TGTGCCAGCAGGCCGGGACAGGGGTTTGAAAAACTGTTTTTT.

The J gene is TRBJ2-1, the V gene TRBV18; 11 bases agree with TRBD2. The germline gives CDR1 KGHSH, CDR2 LQKENI. This CDR3 spans 19 amino acids. J lost 9 bases, V lost 1 base, and 17 bases had no gene match. In nucleotides, the CDR3 is TGTGCCAGCTCACCACGTCAGCTAGCGGGAGGCCCATCTTTCGGTGAGCAGTTCTTC. It yields the protein CASSPRQLAGGPSFGEQFF.

This clonotype was counted once. V is TRBV6-5 and J is TRBJ1-1; weak D call: TRBD1 (6 bases). Trimming removed 5 bases at V and 4 bases at J, with 17 bases between. CDR3 length: 15 residues. Germline V CDR1 and CDR2: MNHEY, SVGAGI. Here the CDR3 reads CASSSPISGVTEAFF. DNA for the CDR3: TGTGCCAGCAGTAGCCCGATTTCAGGGGTCACTGAAGCTTTCTTT.

The sample holds many counts of this clonotype. V and J are TRBV7-2 and TRBJ2-7; TRBD1 is a possible D gene (5 bases). Germline lookup yields CDR1 SGHTA and CDR2 FQGNSA. CDR3 length: 13 amino acids. Trimming cost V 2 bases and J 1 base, with 6 bases left between them. This chain's CDR3 is CASSLKGSYEQYF. CDR3 nucleotide sequence: TGTGCCAGCAGCTTAAAGGGGTCCTACGAGCAGTACTTC.

The genes are TRBV6-2 or TRBV6-3 and TRBJ2-7, with 11 bases that match TRBD1. Trimming removed 6 bases from V and 5 bases from J; junction bases left unmatched: 3. Germline CDR1 is MNHEY and CDR2 is SVGEGT. This CDR3 is 13 amino acids long. The CDR3 DNA reads as TGTGCCAGCAGAAGGACAGGGGGCAACGAGCAGTACGTC. Its translation is CASRRTGGNEQYV.

The chain uses TRBV20-1 and TRBJ2-7; TRBD2 agrees at 11 bases. The J segment lost 3 bases and the V segment lost 0 bases, leaving 7 bases of the junction unmatched. This CDR3 region has 16 residues. Germline V gene sequence: CDR1 DFQATT, CDR2 SNEGSKA (reference sequence). In DNA, the CDR3 is TGCAGTGCTAGAGATGGGGCTAGCGGGAGGTACTACGAGCAGTACTTC. It specifies CSARDGASGRYYEQYF.

The V and J genes are TRBV19 and TRBJ1-2; 9 bases match TRBD1. The CDR3 loop spans 16 amino acids. Germline CDR1 LNHDA, CDR2 SQIVND (reference sequence). Trimming cost V 0 bases and J 9 bases; bases outside gene matches: 11. DNA for the CDR3: TGTGCCAGTAGTATAGATGGGCCGGGACAGGGAATGCGCTACACCTTC. Its protein is CASSIDGPGQGMRYTF.

This clonotype occurred many times. The chain's CDR3 is CASSTGLAPNTGELFF. The CDR3 DNA reads TGTGCCAGCAGCACCGGACTAGCTCCGAACACCGGGGAGCTGTTTTTT. V gene TRBV11-3 combines with J gene TRBJ2-2; 8 bases line up with TRBD2. Trimming took 5 bases from V and 0 from J; bases not matched to a gene: 5. Germline V lookup: CDR1 SGHNT, CDR2 YENEEA. This CDR3 comprises 16 residues.